This T cell receptor (beta chain) was sequenced during a study of blood T cell repertoires in COVID-19. The overall study: Samples taken during acute and convalescent COVID-19 were collected in the United States, Italy and Spain. PBMCs, B-cell-depleted T cells, or T cells provided the cDNA or gDNA that made up the material.

Germline CDR1 reads SGHVS; CDR2 reads FNYEAQ. The CDR3 contains 18 residues. Unmatched junction bases numbered 8, after V lost 1 base and J lost 5 bases. As processed by the authors: Cell counts per sample came from amplifying reference gene primers. Sequenced by immunoSEQ multiplex PCR; TCRdb stores in-frame clones only, minus some. The D gene and trimming were derived from the DNA, and the V and J assignments and clone size from that table. The sample lists approximately 110,000 clones; 70% to 90% were seen once. The specimen sequenced was peripheral blood. The chain links TRBV7-6 to TRBJ2-1; 13 bases are shared with TRBD2. This clonotype was sampled from a woman aged 45-59 years with active or convalescent COVID-19. CDR3 protein: CASSLGGAGTSGNNEQFF. Here the CDR3 DNA reads TGTGCCAGCAGCTTAGGGGGGGCCGGGACTAGCGGGAACAATGAGCAGTTCTTC. Complete variable domain (other parts from reference TRBV7-6 and TRBJ2-1): GAGVSQSPRYKVTKRGQDVALRCDPISGHVSLYWYRQALGQGPEFLTYFNYEAQQDKSGLPNDRFSAERPEGSISTLTIQRTEQRDSAMYRCASSLGGAGTSGNNEQFFGPGTRLTVL.